One sample yielded the 22 T cell receptor beta chains listed below, sequenced in a study of T cells in Graves' hyperthyroidism and ophthalmopathy (dated by TCRdb to the late 2010s). Library preparation used multiplex PCR. TCRdb names Illumina HiSeq 2000 as the instrument used. The TCR beta CDR3 regions were amplified from RNA transcripts. The TCR CDR3 was subjected to a first round of RT-PCR using the HTBI primer set and the Qiagen OneStep RT-PCR kit. TCRdb reanalyzed the raw reads on its own, using fastp at Q25 for trimming and MiXCR for clone calling, and kept in-frame beta chains. Merged by CDR3 protein, the rows form single entries marked with the most common genes and DNA. The sample profile shows about 360,000 distinct CDR3 sequences; 15% to 18% of them were found once. Jointly, the top ten make up 25% to 35% of the sample. Sequencing input: blood. The receptors derive from a young woman with Graves' hyperthyroidism that later progressed to Graves' ophthalmopathy.

In its sample, this clonotype was seen many times. This chain joins TRBV6-5 and TRBJ1-1; D call uncertain. V was shortened by 0 bases and J by 4 bases, with 6 bases between the two germline ends. In germline, CDR1 is MNHEY, CDR2 SVGAGI. The CDR3 extends over 13 amino acids. CDR3 region: CASSYSGVTEAFF. The CDR3 coding sequence is TGTGCCAGCAGTTACTCTGGAGTCACTGAAGCTTTCTTT.

This clonotype occurred many times. V and J are TRBV20-1 and TRBJ2-3; TRBD2 is a possible D gene (5 bases). Deletions cut 7 bases from V and 0 bases from J, with 11 bases between. There are 13 residues in the CDR3. Germline V gives CDR1 DFQATT, CDR2 SNEGSKA (reference sequence). The CDR3 loop is CSGEWASTDTQYF. CDR3 DNA: TGCAGTGGGGAGTGGGCAAGCACAGATACGCAGTATTTT.

This clonotype occurred many times. The chain has TRBV12-3 or TRBV12-4 and TRBJ2-7, with TRBD2 as a possible D gene (6 bases). V lost 4 bases to trimming and J lost 3 bases, with 10 bases between them. This CDR3 contains 13 residues. This chain's CDR3 is CASSWRDNYEQYF. CDR3 sequence (DNA): TGTGCCAGCAGTTGGAGGGATAACTACGAGCAGTACTTC.

CDR3 DNA sequence: TGCAGCGCCCGGACCCTTCTGGGAGCTAACTATGGCTACACCTTC. This encodes CSARTLLGANYGYTF. V is TRBV29-1 and J is TRBJ1-2; no reliable D call. The CDR3 has 15 residues. Germline V lookup: CDR1 SQVTM, CDR2 ANQGSEA. The V and J ends lost 7 bases and 0 bases respectively, with 18 bases between them. The full variable domain, with the rest looked up from reference TRBV29-1 and TRBJ1-2, is SAVISQKPSRDICQRGTSLTIQCQVDSQVTMMFWYRQQPGQSLTLIATANQGSEATYESGFVIDKFPISRPNLTFSTLTVSNMSPEDSSIYLCSARTLLGANYGYTFGSGTRLTVV.

This clonotype was detected a few times. This chain connects TRBV20-1 to TRBJ2-3, with TRBD2 identical over 9 bases. The V gene end was trimmed by 6 bases and the J gene end by 0 bases; junction bases not matched to a gene: 13. CDR3 length: 17 amino acids. Germline V CDR1 and CDR2: DFQATT, SNEGSKA (reference sequence). CDR3 region: CSADTAGGASSTDTQYF. In DNA form, the CDR3 reads TGCAGTGCGGATACAGCGGGAGGTGCCTCAAGCACAGATACGCAGTATTTT.

This clonotype was seen many times. The chain links TRBV12-3 or TRBV12-4 to TRBJ2-7; 9 bases map to TRBD1. The CDR3 spans 18 residues. After removal of 2 bases from V and 4 bases from J, the junction contained 15 bases not matched to a gene. The CDR3 DNA reads TGTGCCAGCAGTTTAAGACAGGGGGAAAATTCTCTGAGGTACGAGCAGTACTTC. It encodes CASSLRQGENSLRYEQYF.

The chain carries TRBV6-1 and TRBJ2-1; D unclear. With 7 bases removed from V and 4 bases from J, the gap between germline ends came to 20 bases. The CDR3 extends over 16 amino acids. Germline V gives CDR1 MNHNS, CDR2 SASEGT. The chain's CDR3 is CASMVAGPPLYNEQFF. The CDR3 DNA sequence: TGTGCCAGCATGGTGGCAGGCCCCCCTCTTTACAATGAGCAGTTCTTC.

This clonotype was picked up a small number of times. The rearrangement uses TRBV24-1 and TRBJ2-2; no firm D call. The CDR3 length is 15 residues. Germline CDR1 KGHDR, CDR2 SFDVKD. V lost 5 bases, J lost 5 bases, and 14 bases lay in between. CDR3 residues: CATSVAGTSTGELFF. CDR3 DNA: TGTGCCACCAGTGTCGCCGGAACAAGTACCGGGGAGCTGTTTTTT.

This clonotype came up many times. At one end, the junction sequence differs from germline, possibly due to a read error. This rearrangement joins TRBV20-1 to TRBJ2-5, with 8 bases lining up with TRBD2. The germline gives CDR1 DFQATT, CDR2 SNEGSKA (reference sequence). The CDR3 extends over 16 amino acids. This CDR3 reads CSVRKRVSGALETQYF. The CDR3 bases are TGCAGTGTTAGAAAACGGGTTAGCGGGGCCCTGGAGACCCAGTACTTC.

This clonotype was found many times. The chain is built from TRBV20-1 and TRBJ2-5; a weak D match, TRBD2 (6 bases). Germline V CDR1 and CDR2: DFQATT, SNEGSKA (reference sequence). The CDR3 sequence is 14 residues long. This chain's CDR3 is CSTLSRDLRETQYF. CDR3 sequence (DNA): TGCAGCACCCTAAGCCGGGACTTGCGGGAGACCCAGTACTTC.

V and J are TRBV5-5 and TRBJ1-4; D might be TRBD1 (5 bases). Deletions cut 1 base from V and 8 bases from J, with 9 bases between. CDR3 length equals 13 residues. The germline V gene encodes CDR1 SGHKS and CDR2 YYEKEE (reference sequence). In DNA, the CDR3 is TGTGCCAGCAGCTTGTGGGAGGGGGAAAAACTGTTTTTT. Amino acid sequence: CASSLWEGEKLFF.

This clonotype has at least ten counts. V gene TRBV27 combines with J gene TRBJ1-4, with D unresolved. Germline V gives CDR1 MNHEY, CDR2 SMNVEV (reference sequence). Trimming cost V 0 bases and J 0 bases, with 11 bases left between them. The CDR3 length is 17 residues. The CDR3 nucleotides are TGTGCCAGCAGTTTATCGAACGGTTATGCAACTAATGAAAAACTGTTTTTT. It translates to CASSLSNGYATNEKLFF.

V usage is TRBV4-3 and J usage is TRBJ2-1, with 8 bases aligning to TRBD2. CDR1 LGHNA and CDR2 YSLEER come from the germline V gene. The length of the CDR3 is 16 residues. V was clipped by 4 bases and J by 6 bases; unmatched bases: 11. The CDR3 loop reads CASSRIGVAGLNEQFF. In nucleotides, the CDR3 is TGCGCCAGCAGCCGAATCGGGGTAGCGGGGCTCAATGAGCAGTTCTTC.

The rearrangement uses TRBV7-9 and TRBJ2-1; 11 bases agree with TRBD2. V lost 2 bases and J lost 0; bases outside the gene matches: 9. The CDR3 is made up of 19 amino acids. The germline gives CDR1 SEHNR, CDR2 FQNEAQ (reference sequence). This CDR3 is CASSLTLAGGTSSYNEQFF. For the CDR3, the DNA is TGTGCCAGCAGCTTAACCCTAGCGGGAGGAACGAGCTCCTACAATGAGCAGTTCTTC. The complete variable domain, with remaining parts taken from reference TRBV7-9 and TRBJ2-1, reads DTGVSQNPRHKITKRGQNVTFRCDPISEHNRLYWYRQTLGQGPEFLTYFQNEAQLEKSRLLSDRFSAERPKGSFSTLEIQRTEQGDSAMYLCASSLTLAGGTSSYNEQFFGPGTRLTVL.

There are many counts of this clonotype. V usage is TRBV6-1 and J usage is TRBJ2-1, with TRBD2 matching 8 bases. V gave up 1 base and J gave up 8 bases; unmatched junction bases: 10. This CDR3 is built from 16 residues. The germline V gene encodes CDR1 MNHNS and CDR2 SASEGT. Here the CDR3 reads CASSEEAGGRSYEQFF. The CDR3 DNA sequence: TGTGCCAGCAGTGAAGAGGCGGGAGGACGATCATATGAGCAGTTCTTC.

This clonotype was picked up many times. The rearrangement uses TRBV28 and TRBJ1-5; D not certain. Germline V gene data show CDR1 as MDHEN and CDR2 as SYDVKM. V lost 4 bases, J lost 5 bases, and 9 bases lay in between. This CDR3 has 13 residues. The CDR3 protein is CASSSPPDQPQHF. The CDR3 nucleotides are TGTGCCAGCAGTTCCCCCCCCGATCAGCCCCAGCATTTT.

This clonotype was seen many times. The CDR3, as DNA: TGTGCCAGCAGTTTTGACAGGGCACCTAAGACCCTCCACTTT. Translated: CASSFDRAPKTLHF. V and J are TRBV27 and TRBJ1-6; 7 bases are shared with TRBD1. The trim removed 3 bases at V and 14 bases at J, leaving 10 bases unmatched. The CDR3 has 14 amino acids. Germline V gives CDR1 MNHEY, CDR2 SMNVEV (reference sequence).

This clonotype was counted at least ten times. The J gene is TRBJ1-4, the V gene TRBV28; D is ambiguous. Per germline, CDR1 MDHEN and CDR2 SYDVKM. This CDR3 spans 14 amino acids. V was cut by 5 bases and J by 8 bases, with 15 bases left in between. CDR3 region: CASSVLPTREKLFF. In nucleotides, the CDR3 is TGTGCCAGCAGTGTCCTCCCTACGCGGGAAAAACTGTTTTTT.

This clonotype was seen at least ten times. The CDR3 nucleotides are TGTGCCAGCAGTTTCACAGCAGGGAACCCCTACGAGCAGTACTTC. It encodes CASSFTAGNPYEQYF. The V and J genes are TRBV27 and TRBJ2-7, with D possibly being TRBD1 (5 bases). V dropped 3 bases and J dropped 2 bases, with 14 bases sitting between them. This CDR3 spans 15 amino acids. Germline V lookup: CDR1 MNHEY, CDR2 SMNVEV (reference sequence).

The V gene is TRBV6-2 or TRBV6-3, the J gene TRBJ2-3; D uncertain. Between the trimmed V and J ends, which lost 6 bases and 1 base, there was a span of 23 bases. CDR1 is MNHEY, CDR2 SVGEGT, per germline. The CDR3 covers 18 residues. The CDR3 spells CASSYPAGSTIGTDTQYF. The CDR3 DNA reads TGTGCCAGCAGCTACCCGGCAGGTTCAACCATAGGCACAGATACGCAGTATTTT.

This rearrangement joins TRBV7-2 to TRBJ2-2; D ambiguous. Germline V lookup: CDR1 SGHTA, CDR2 FQGNSA. V was shortened by 2 bases and J by 1 base, with 8 bases between the two germline ends. This CDR3 contains 15 residues. The CDR3 spells CASSLWPENTGELFF. The DNA of the CDR3 is TGTGCCAGCAGCTTATGGCCGGAGAACACCGGGGAGCTGTTTTTT.

The gene calls are TRBV4-2 and TRBJ2-2, with D possibly matching TRBD2 (6 bases). Trimming left V 0 bases short and J 5 bases short, with 10 bases between. CDR3 length: 15 amino acids. Germline loops: CDR1 LGHNA, CDR2 YNFKEQ. The CDR3 DNA reads TGTGCCAGCAGCCAAGAGGAGGGAGCAACCGGGGAGCTGTTTTTT. Translated: CASSQEEGATGELFF.